Below, 19 T cell receptor beta chains from the same sample are listed, as sequenced in a study of T cell changes during pregnancy in multiple sclerosis. Using immunoSEQ multiplex PCR, the repertoire was profiled, and TCRdb retains in-frame clones only, with some absent. The data show about 40,000 clones, about 90% seen once. The specimen comprised peripheral blood, sampled in the first trimester of pregnancy. The receptors were sampled from a female donor in good health, enrolled as a control in a pregnancy study.

The chain carries TRBV9 and TRBJ1-4; weak D call: TRBD1 (5 bases). Germline CDR1 SGDLS, CDR2 YYNGEE. The CDR3 extends over 13 amino acids. Between the trimmed V and J ends, which lost 4 bases and 8 bases, there was a span of 12 bases. Here the CDR3 DNA reads TGTGCCAGCAGCCCAGGACAAAGAGAAAAACTGTTTTTT. It yields the protein CASSPGQREKLFF.

The chain links TRBV7-9 to TRBJ1-2; D unclear. V was trimmed by 0 bases and J by 4 bases, leaving 6 bases between them. This CDR3 comprises 13 residues. CDR1 is SEHNR and CDR2 is FQNEAQ in the germline V gene (reference sequence). The CDR3 nucleotides are TGTGCCAGCAGCTTAGCGGAGGGCTATGGCTACACCTTC. This sequence encodes CASSLAEGYGYTF.

This sequence joins TRBV18 and TRBJ1-1, with D perhaps matching TRBD1 (5 bases). Deletions cut 2 bases from V and 1 base from J, with 11 bases between. This CDR3 is built from 15 residues. The germline CDR1 and CDR2 sequences are KGHSH and LQKENI. DNA of the CDR3: TGTGCCAGCTCACCAGTTTGGGGGGAGAACACTGAAGCTTTCTTT. As protein: CASSPVWGENTEAFF.

V usage is TRBV29-1 and J usage is TRBJ2-5; 7 bases line up with TRBD2. CDR1 and CDR2 from the germline V gene are SQVTM and ANQGSEA. This CDR3 spans 11 amino acids. J lost 5 bases, V lost 7 bases, and 4 bases had no gene match. Written as DNA, the CDR3 is TGCAGCGGGGGGGGGATTGAGACCCAGTACTTC. Translating it yields CSGGGIETQYF.

The V call is TRBV27, the J call TRBJ2-7; TRBD1 might be the D (6 bases). This CDR3 spans 15 amino acids. V was pared by 8 bases and J by 0 bases, with 17 bases between. From germline, CDR1 is MNHEY and CDR2 SMNVEV (reference sequence). The CDR3 reads CASATDRQYSYEQYF. The CDR3 DNA reads TGTGCCAGCGCTACAGACAGGCAGTACTCCTACGAGCAGTACTTC.

The rearrangement joins TRBV5-4 to TRBJ1-1; D gene unclear. The CDR3 is 13 amino acids. V was clipped by 6 bases and J by 6 bases, with 15 bases between them. From germline, CDR1 is SGHNT and CDR2 YYREEE (reference sequence). CDR3 in DNA: TGTGCCAGCACCCAGGAAGGAGGGCCTGAAGCTTTCTTT. Translating it yields CASTQEGGPEAFF.

The chain uses TRBV30 and TRBJ1-1; no clear D. The CDR3 has 12 residues. V shed 5 bases and J shed 1 base, with 8 bases lying between them. Germline V CDR1 and CDR2: GTSNPN, SVGIG (reference sequence). CDR3 bases: TGTGCCTGGGCCCTCGGGAACACTGAAGCTTTCTTT. Translated: CAWALGNTEAFF.

In DNA form, the CDR3 reads TGTGCCAGCAGCTTAGTACCCACCGATAACTGTTGGGGCTACACCTTC. It translates to CASSLVPTDNCWGYTF. The chain is built from TRBV7-4 and TRBJ1-2, with D uncertain. Trimming took off 1 base at V and 8 bases at J, with 20 bases between the two ends. CDR1 is SGHVT and CDR2 is SQSDAQ in the germline V gene. The CDR3 loop spans 16 amino acids.

This rearrangement joins TRBV5-5 to TRBJ2-1, with D uncertain. This CDR3 spans 13 amino acids. Trimming shortened V by 0 bases and J by 10 bases, and 11 bases separated the two germline ends. The V gene's germline CDR1 is SGHKS and CDR2 YYEKEE (reference sequence). CDR3 sequence reads: CASSLEIPEEQFF. The CDR3 DNA sequence: TGTGCCAGCAGCTTGGAAATTCCTGAGGAGCAGTTCTTC.

In regard to this clone: Relative to the germline gene, one junction end is altered; a read error may explain this. The genes are TRBV10-1 and TRBJ2-5; 9 bases are shared with TRBD1. CDR3 length: 15 amino acids. The germline V gene has CDR1 WNHNN and CDR2 SYGVQD (reference sequence). CDR3 bases: TGCGCCACCAGTCGGACAGGGGACGGAAAAGAGACCCAGTACTTC. This sequence encodes CATSRTGDGKETQYF.

The count of this clone is one. V gene TRBV6-6 combines with J gene TRBJ1-1; 9 bases agree with TRBD1. Germline trimming cut 6 bases from V and 5 bases from J; bases unmatched to any gene: 7. Germline loops: CDR1 MNHNY, CDR2 SVGAGI (reference sequence). CDR3 length: 14 residues. In nucleotides, the CDR3 is TGTGCCAGCAGCCCTACGACAGGGGGGACTGAAGCTTTCTTT. Translating it yields CASSPTTGGTEAFF.

This sequence joins TRBV29-1 and TRBJ2-6; 9 nucleotides align to TRBD1. The CDR3 covers 15 residues. CDR1 and CDR2 (germline): SQVTM, ANQGSEA. The ends lost 6 bases at V and 0 bases at J; junction bases unmatched: 3. The CDR3 loop is CSVETGGSGANVLTF. The CDR3 bases are TGCAGCGTAGAGACAGGGGGCTCTGGGGCCAACGTCCTGACTTTC.

The V gene is TRBV7-8, the J gene TRBJ1-5; D not certain. This CDR3 region has 12 residues. The germline V gene has CDR1 SGHVS and CDR2 FQNEAQ. V was cut by 7 bases and J by 6 bases, with 10 bases left in between. The CDR3, as DNA: TGTGCCAGCACCGAGAGAGGTCAGCCCCAGCATTTT. Translating it yields CASTERGQPQHF.

This clone was found a few times. This sequence joins TRBV18 and TRBJ1-1; D not resolved. CDR1 is KGHSH and CDR2 is LQKENI in the germline V gene. Trimming removed 0 bases at V and 1 base at J, with 3 bases between. This CDR3 is built from 13 residues. CDR3 nucleotide sequence: TGTGCCAGCTCACCACCTAGGAACACTGAAGCTTTCTTT. The encoded protein is CASSPPRNTEAFF. Variable domain in full (rest from reference TRBV18 and TRBJ1-1): NAGVMQNPRHLVRRRGQEARLRCSPMKGHSHVYWYRQLPEEGLKFMVYLQKENIIDESGMPKERFSAEFPKEGPSILRIQQVVRGDSAAYFCASSPPRNTEAFFGQGTRLTVV.

The chain joins TRBV11-3 to TRBJ2-3, with 7 bases aligning to TRBD2. Unmatched junction bases numbered 3, after V lost 11 bases and J lost 4 bases. The germline V gene has CDR1 SGHNT and CDR2 YENEEA. The CDR3 is 11 amino acids. In DNA form, the CDR3 reads TGTGCCCGGGGGGTCTCAGATACGCAGTATTTT. This gives the protein CARGVSDTQYF.

The V gene is TRBV19, the J gene TRBJ2-1, with a possible D match to TRBD2 (5 bases). V shed 6 bases and J shed 8 bases, with 11 bases lying between them. Germline values: CDR1 LNHDA, CDR2 SQIVND (reference sequence). This CDR3 contains 12 residues. CDR3 protein: CASRTGVHEQFF. In nucleotides, the CDR3 is TGTGCCAGTAGAACCGGGGTCCATGAGCAGTTCTTC.

This chain joins TRBV19 and TRBJ1-5; no definite D call. The CDR3 extends over 16 amino acids. V was pared by 1 base and J by 2 bases, with 12 bases between. Germline CDR1 and CDR2: LNHDA and SQIVND (reference sequence). The CDR3 nucleotides are TGTGCCAGTAGTATAGGGCAGGCCCTACGCAATCAGCCCCAGCATTTT. Translation gives CASSIGQALRNQPQHF.

This chain joins TRBV5-4 and TRBJ2-5, with D possibly being TRBD1 (5 bases). Germline V CDR1 and CDR2: SGHNT, YYREEE (reference sequence). This CDR3 has 14 residues. Trimming took off 4 bases at V and 0 bases at J, with 10 bases between the two ends. The CDR3 is CASSPDSDQETQYF. CDR3 nucleotide sequence: TGTGCCAGCAGCCCTGACAGCGACCAAGAGACCCAGTACTTC.

This chain uses TRBV9 with TRBJ1-1; maybe TRBD1 (6 bases). The CDR3 spans 15 residues. V gave up 3 bases and J gave up 0 bases, with 12 bases separating them. Germline CDR1 is SGDLS and CDR2 is YYNGEE. CDR3 sequence: CASSARTELNTEAFF. The CDR3 DNA follows: TGTGCCAGCAGCGCTCGGACAGAGTTGAACACTGAAGCTTTCTTT.